Included here is one T cell receptor (beta chain) sequence, with context. The antigen is undetermined. V was clipped by 0 bases and J by 0 bases, with 6 bases between them. Germline CDR1 reads MNHEY; CDR2 reads SVGAGI. This CDR3 has 14 amino acids. Every donor was a Caucasian adult from Nashville, Tennessee. The CD4+ fraction was divided into a CD45RA+ naive subset and a CD45RA-negative memory subset. Produced via immunoSEQ multiplex PCR; TCRdb's table is partial and in-frame only. Here the sample spans 650,000 to 750,000 clones, 55% to 75% being singletons. This sample was included in a study of shared clonotypes between healthy human individuals. General observations from the study: In this cohort, only blood was sampled, and tissue repertoires likely differ.

This chain joins TRBV6-5 and TRBJ2-7, with D hard to call. Sequenced material: memory CD4+ T cells sorted from blood. Subset here: CD45RA-negative fraction. The TCR originated in a woman aged 25-40 years in good health. CDR3 protein: CASSYSMSSYEQYF. CDR3 in DNA: TGTGCCAGCAGTTACTCGATGAGCTCCTACGAGCAGTACTTC.